This T cell receptor beta chain is from a study of T-cell reconstitution after alpha-beta-depleted transplantation in children. This clonotype was detected only a few times. As it was prepared, the TCRbeta library received unique molecular identifiers. MiXCR was run by TCRdb on the PCR reads, yielding one entry per CDR3 protein. The sample yields about 360,000 distinct CDR3 sequences, about an eighth seen once. Trimming left V 1 base short and J 2 bases short, with 6 bases between. Germline V gene sequence: CDR1 SGHDN, CDR2 FVKESK. CDR3 length: 13 amino acids. V gene TRBV14 combines with J gene TRBJ2-7; no clear D. The receptor was isolated from a human donor who donated a stem cell graft to a child with Fanconi anemia. Sample: PBMCs, taken from the stem cell graft. The DNA of the CDR3 is TGTGCCAGCAGCCAAGGAACAGCCTACGAGCAGTACGTC. Its protein is CASSQGTAYEQYV.